This T cell receptor (beta chain) was identified during a study of blood T cell repertoires in COVID-19. Study-wide background: Both acute and convalescent COVID-19 samples were obtained from the United States, Italy and Spain. Nucleic acid was either cDNA or gDNA, and it came from T cells, B-cell-depleted T cells, or PBMCs.

The germline CDR1 and CDR2 sequences are SGHTA and FQGNSA. There are 17 residues in the CDR3. With 3 bases removed from V and 1 base from J, the gap between germline ends came to 18 bases. Under the authors' procedure: Reference gene primer amplification gave estimated nucleated cell counts. Sequenced by immunoSEQ multiplex PCR; TCRdb stores in-frame clones only, minus some. V, J and clone size are those of that table, while D and trimming were read from the DNA. The sample holds roughly 330,000 clones, about four fifths seen once. The chain combines TRBV7-2 with TRBJ1-1; D is unclear. Sequencing input: peripheral blood. This clonotype was sampled from a woman aged 50 to 65 with acute or convalescent COVID-19. The CDR3 loop reads CASSFLARAPGNTEAFF. The CDR3 DNA sequence: TGTGCCAGCAGCTTTCTTGCGAGGGCCCCGGGGAACACTGAAGCTTTCTTT.